The 10 T cell receptor beta chains listed next were all sequenced from one sample in a study of T-cell reconstitution after alpha-beta-depleted transplantation in children. During its preparation, the TCRbeta library received unique molecular identifiers. Via MiXCR, TCRdb re-called the PCR reads, giving one row per CDR3 protein. The data contain around 500,000 distinct CDR3 sequences, 23% of them singletons. The sample in question was PBMCs, mostly from graft donor cells, obtained 360 days after TCRalphabeta/CD19-depleted stem cell transplant. The receptors here all came from a boy less than two years old who had a stem cell transplant for acute myeloid leukemia, so the T cells may come from the graft donor.

A few counts support this clonotype. The chain employs TRBV7-2 and TRBJ1-1, with D unclear. The CDR3 contains 13 residues. From germline, CDR1 is SGHTA and CDR2 FQGNSA. V lost 7 bases and J lost 1, with 10 bases in between. The CDR3 region is CASTLQPNTEAFF. The CDR3 DNA reads as TGTGCCAGCACCCTCCAGCCGAACACTGAAGCTTTCTTT. The full variable domain, in which reference TRBV7-2 and TRBJ1-1 provide the parts outside the CDR3, is GAGVSQSPSNKVTEKGKDVELRCDPISGHTALYWYRQSLGQGLEFLIYFQGNSAPDKSGLPSDRFSAERTGGSVSTLTIQRTQQEDSAVYLCASTLQPNTEAFFGQGTRLTVV.

The chain recombines TRBV4-3 with TRBJ2-1; 11 bases align to TRBD2. The CDR3 runs to 19 residues. Looked up from germline, CDR1 is LGHNA and CDR2 is YSLEER. Germline trimming cut 3 bases from V and 1 base from J; bases unmatched to any gene: 11. Here the CDR3 DNA reads TGCGCCAGCAGCCACATAGCGGGGGGGCCTCCCGCGTCCTACAATGAGCAGTTCTTC. Translating it yields CASSHIAGGPPASYNEQFF.

V is TRBV6-5 and J is TRBJ1-3, with 10 bases aligning to TRBD1. J gave up 2 bases and V 2 bases, and 3 bases lay outside the gene matches. This CDR3 has 16 residues. Germline V gene sequence: CDR1 MNHEY, CDR2 SVGAGI. The chain's CDR3 is CASSYADRGPGNTIYF. In nucleotides, the CDR3 is TGTGCCAGCAGTTACGCCGACAGGGGGCCTGGAAACACCATATATTTT.

The chain couples TRBV20-1 to TRBJ1-1; D may be TRBD1 (6 bases). The germline CDR1 and CDR2 sequences are DFQATT and SNEGSKA (reference sequence). This CDR3 comprises 14 residues. Trimming removed 5 bases at V and 1 base at J, with 14 bases between. DNA of the CDR3: TGCAGTGCTGGCCCGGGACAAAAGAACACTGAAGCTTTCTTT. Protein: CSAGPGQKNTEAFF.

There are many counts of this clonotype. This chain joins TRBV20-1 and TRBJ2-3, with D perhaps matching TRBD2 (5 bases). Trimming took off 6 bases at V and 14 bases at J, with 18 bases between the two ends. The germline CDR1 and CDR2 sequences are DFQATT and SNEGSKA (reference sequence). The CDR3 extends over 11 amino acids. In nucleotides, the CDR3 is TGCAGTGCCCTAGCCTCTGGCTGGGGGTATTTT. It codes for CSALASGWGYF.

The sample holds a few counts of this clonotype. The rearrangement links TRBV15 to TRBJ1-4; unclear D gene. The CDR3 spans 15 residues. The V and J ends lost 4 bases and 1 base respectively, with 10 bases between them. Germline lookup yields CDR1 LNHNV and CDR2 YYDKDF (reference sequence). Here the CDR3 reads CATSTRMGTNEKLFF. The CDR3 coding sequence is TGTGCCACCAGCACGAGAATGGGAACTAATGAAAAACTGTTTTTT.

The rearrangement uses TRBV12-3 or TRBV12-4 and TRBJ1-3; tentative D call: TRBD1 (5 bases). V dropped 7 bases and J dropped 0 bases, with 16 bases sitting between them. The CDR3 sequence is 16 residues long. The CDR3 DNA sequence: TGTGCCAGCACCCGACAGTCTCTCCTCTCTGGAAACACCATATATTTT. As protein: CASTRQSLLSGNTIYF.

The rearrangement links TRBV4-1 to TRBJ2-2, with D possibly being TRBD2 (5 bases). V was clipped by 0 bases and J by 0 bases, with 8 bases between them. This CDR3 comprises 16 residues. The germline V gene has CDR1 MGHRA and CDR2 YSYEKL. CDR3 sequence (DNA): TGCGCCAGCAGCCAAGAGAGCGGAACGAACACCGGGGAGCTGTTTTTT. It specifies CASSQESGTNTGELFF.

There are many counts of this clonotype. The chain is built from TRBV20-1 and TRBJ2-5; D possibly corresponds to TRBD2 (7 bases). The germline CDR1 and CDR2 sequences are DFQATT and SNEGSKA (reference sequence). CDR3 size: 15 residues. V lost 3 bases and J 2 bases, leaving 16 bases between the germline ends. The CDR3, as DNA: TGCAGTGCTAGTTATGGCGGGGGCCTTCAAGAGACCCAGTACTTC. It specifies CSASYGGGLQETQYF.

The rearrangement links TRBV20-1 to TRBJ2-7, with D perhaps TRBD1 or TRBD2 (5 bases each). Trimming shortened V by 3 bases and J by 3 bases, and 12 bases separated the two germline ends. Germline V gene lookup returns CDR1 DFQATT and CDR2 SNEGSKA (reference sequence). There are 13 residues in the CDR3. This chain's CDR3 is CSASSGRDYEQYV. The CDR3 nucleotides read TGCAGTGCTAGCTCAGGGAGAGACTACGAGCAGTACGTC.